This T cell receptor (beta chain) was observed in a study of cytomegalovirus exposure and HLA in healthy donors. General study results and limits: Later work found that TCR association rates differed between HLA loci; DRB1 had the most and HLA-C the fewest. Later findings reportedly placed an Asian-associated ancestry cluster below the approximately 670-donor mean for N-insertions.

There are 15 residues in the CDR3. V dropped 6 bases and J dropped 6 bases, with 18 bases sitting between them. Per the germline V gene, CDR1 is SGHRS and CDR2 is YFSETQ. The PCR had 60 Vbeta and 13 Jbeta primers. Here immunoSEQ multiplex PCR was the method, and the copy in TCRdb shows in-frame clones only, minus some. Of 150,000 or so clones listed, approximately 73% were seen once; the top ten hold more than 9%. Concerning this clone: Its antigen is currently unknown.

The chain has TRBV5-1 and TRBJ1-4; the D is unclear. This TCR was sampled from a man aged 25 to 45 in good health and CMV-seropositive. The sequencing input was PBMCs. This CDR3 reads CASTDLGVGDEKLFF. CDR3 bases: TGCGCCAGCACTGACCTTGGAGTCGGCGATGAAAAACTGTTTTTT.